This note documents a single T cell receptor (beta chain) sequence. Its specificity is not known. Germline loops: CDR1 MNHEY, CDR2 SMNVEV (reference sequence). The junction had 14 bases not matched to a gene; V was cut back by 3 bases and J by 7 bases. This CDR3 has 17 amino acids. The protocol attached unique molecular identifiers to individual cDNA molecules. TCRdb reprocessed the 5' RACE reads with MiXCR, giving one entry per CDR3 protein. The top ten hold less than 3.5% of the sample, which has 90,000 to 120,000 distinct CDR3 sequences, over 10% seen once. The sample originates from a study of early T cells in non-severe SARS-CoV-2 infection. Across the study: Sequenced bulk RNA came from whole blood that was unsorted, and chains were unpaired. Notes on the study in general: Reliance on VDJdb matching favored anti-spike CD8 responses; private and CD4 specificities were missed.

The chain couples TRBV27 to TRBJ2-2, with TRBD1 matching 7 bases. Sample: whole blood. The source is an adult who was a healthcare worker with PCR-confirmed SARS-CoV-2 infection or an uninfected control (not recorded which). DNA for the CDR3: TGTGCCAGCAGTTTGCCGTGCGACAGGGAAGAAGGCGGGGAGCTGTTTTTT. This encodes CASSLPCDREEGGELFF.